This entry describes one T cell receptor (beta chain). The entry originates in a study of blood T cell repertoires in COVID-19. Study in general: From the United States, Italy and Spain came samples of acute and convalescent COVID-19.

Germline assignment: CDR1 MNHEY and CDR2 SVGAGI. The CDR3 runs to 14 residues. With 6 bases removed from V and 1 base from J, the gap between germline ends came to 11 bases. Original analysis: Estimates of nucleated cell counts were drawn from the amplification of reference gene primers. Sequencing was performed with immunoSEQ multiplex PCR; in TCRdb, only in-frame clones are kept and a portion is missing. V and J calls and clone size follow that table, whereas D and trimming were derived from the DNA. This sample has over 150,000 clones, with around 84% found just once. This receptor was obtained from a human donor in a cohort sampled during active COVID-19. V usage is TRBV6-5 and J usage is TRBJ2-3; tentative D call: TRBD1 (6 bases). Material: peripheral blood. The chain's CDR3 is CASSTRGGTDTQYF. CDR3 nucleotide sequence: TGTGCCAGCAGCACCAGGGGTGGCACAGATACGCAGTATTTT.